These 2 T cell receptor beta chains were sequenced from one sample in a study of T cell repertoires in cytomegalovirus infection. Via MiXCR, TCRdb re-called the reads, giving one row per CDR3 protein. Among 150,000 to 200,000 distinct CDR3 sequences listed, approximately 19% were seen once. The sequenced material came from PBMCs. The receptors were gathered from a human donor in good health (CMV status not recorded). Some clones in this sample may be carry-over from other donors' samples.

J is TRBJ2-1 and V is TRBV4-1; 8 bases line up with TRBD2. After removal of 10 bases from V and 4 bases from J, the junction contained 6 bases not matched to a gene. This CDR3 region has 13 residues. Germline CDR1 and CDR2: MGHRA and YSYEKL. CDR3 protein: CATQGLGYNEQFF. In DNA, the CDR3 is TGCGCCACGCAGGGACTAGGGTACAATGAGCAGTTCTTC.

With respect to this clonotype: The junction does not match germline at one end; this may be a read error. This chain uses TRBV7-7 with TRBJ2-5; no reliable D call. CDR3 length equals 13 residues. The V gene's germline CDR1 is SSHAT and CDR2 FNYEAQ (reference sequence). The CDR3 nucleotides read TGTGCTAGCAGCTTAGTCAATCAGGAGACCCAGTACTTC. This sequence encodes CASSLVNQETQYF.